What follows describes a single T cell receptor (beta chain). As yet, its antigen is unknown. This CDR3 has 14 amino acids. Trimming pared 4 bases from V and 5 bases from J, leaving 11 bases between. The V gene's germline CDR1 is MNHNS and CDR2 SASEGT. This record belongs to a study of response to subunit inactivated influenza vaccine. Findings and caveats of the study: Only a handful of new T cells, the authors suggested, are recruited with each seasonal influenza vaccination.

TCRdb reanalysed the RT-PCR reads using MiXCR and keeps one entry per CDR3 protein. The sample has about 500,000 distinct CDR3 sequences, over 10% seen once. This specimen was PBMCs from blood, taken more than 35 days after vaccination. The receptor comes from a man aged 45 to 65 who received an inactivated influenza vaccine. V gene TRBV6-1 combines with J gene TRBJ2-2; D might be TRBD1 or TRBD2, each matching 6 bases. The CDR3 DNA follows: TGTGCCAGCAGTGCACTAGGGGGGACCGGGGAGCTGTTTTTT. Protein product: CASSALGGTGELFF.